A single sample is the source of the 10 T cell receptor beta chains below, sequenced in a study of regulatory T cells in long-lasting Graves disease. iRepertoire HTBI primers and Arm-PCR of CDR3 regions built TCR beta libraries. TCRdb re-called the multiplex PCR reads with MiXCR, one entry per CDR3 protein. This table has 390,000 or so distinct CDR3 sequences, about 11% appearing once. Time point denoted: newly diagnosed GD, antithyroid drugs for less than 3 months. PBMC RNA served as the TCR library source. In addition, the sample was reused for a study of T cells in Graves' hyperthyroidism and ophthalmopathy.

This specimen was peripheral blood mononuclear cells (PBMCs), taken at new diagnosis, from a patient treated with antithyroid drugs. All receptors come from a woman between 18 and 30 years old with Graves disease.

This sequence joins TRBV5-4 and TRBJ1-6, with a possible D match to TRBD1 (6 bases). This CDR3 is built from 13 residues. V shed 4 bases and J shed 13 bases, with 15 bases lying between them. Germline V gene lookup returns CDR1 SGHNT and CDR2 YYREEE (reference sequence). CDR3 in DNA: TGTGCCAGCAGCCCTATAGGGGGAGCCCCCCTCCACTTT. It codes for CASSPIGGAPLHF.

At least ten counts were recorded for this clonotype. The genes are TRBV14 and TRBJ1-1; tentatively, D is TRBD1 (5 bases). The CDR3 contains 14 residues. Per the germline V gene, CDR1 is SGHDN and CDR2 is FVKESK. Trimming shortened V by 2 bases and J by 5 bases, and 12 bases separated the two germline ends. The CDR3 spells CASSQNSGITEAFF. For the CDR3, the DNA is TGTGCCAGCAGCCAAAACTCAGGGATAACTGAAGCTTTCTTT.

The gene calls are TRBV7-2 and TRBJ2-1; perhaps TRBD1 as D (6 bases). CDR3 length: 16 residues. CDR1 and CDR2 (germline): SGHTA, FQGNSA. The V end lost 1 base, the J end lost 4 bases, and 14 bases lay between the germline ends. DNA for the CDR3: TGTGCCAGCAGCTTAGGGGCAGGGGCGGTATACAATGAGCAGTTCTTC. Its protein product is CASSLGAGAVYNEQFF.

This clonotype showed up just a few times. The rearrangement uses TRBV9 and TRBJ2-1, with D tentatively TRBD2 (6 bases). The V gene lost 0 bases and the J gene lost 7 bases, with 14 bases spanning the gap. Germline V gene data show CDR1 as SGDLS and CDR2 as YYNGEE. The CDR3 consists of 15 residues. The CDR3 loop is CASSVEGLPSNEQFF. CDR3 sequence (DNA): TGTGCCAGCAGCGTAGAGGGACTCCCCTCTAATGAGCAGTTCTTC.

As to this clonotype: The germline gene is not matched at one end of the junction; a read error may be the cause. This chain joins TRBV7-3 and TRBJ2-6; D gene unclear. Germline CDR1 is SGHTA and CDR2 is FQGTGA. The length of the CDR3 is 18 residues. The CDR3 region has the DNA TGTGCCAGCAGCCTAACGCAGTACCTCAGCTCTGGGGCCAACGTCCTGACTTTC. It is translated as CASSLTQYLSSGANVLTF.

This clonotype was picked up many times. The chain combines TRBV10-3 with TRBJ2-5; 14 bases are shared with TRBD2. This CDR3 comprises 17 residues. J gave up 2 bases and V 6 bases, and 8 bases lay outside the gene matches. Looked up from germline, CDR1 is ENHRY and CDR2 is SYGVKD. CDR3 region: CAISEGLAGAGQETQYF. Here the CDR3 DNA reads TGTGCCATCAGCGAGGGACTAGCGGGAGCGGGGCAAGAGACCCAGTACTTC.

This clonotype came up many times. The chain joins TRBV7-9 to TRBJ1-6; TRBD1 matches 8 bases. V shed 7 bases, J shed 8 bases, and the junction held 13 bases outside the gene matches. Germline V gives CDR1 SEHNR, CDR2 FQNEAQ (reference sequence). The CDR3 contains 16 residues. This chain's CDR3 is CASMVGWGQDYSPLHF. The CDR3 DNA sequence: TGTGCCAGCATGGTGGGCTGGGGACAGGATTATTCACCCCTCCACTTT.

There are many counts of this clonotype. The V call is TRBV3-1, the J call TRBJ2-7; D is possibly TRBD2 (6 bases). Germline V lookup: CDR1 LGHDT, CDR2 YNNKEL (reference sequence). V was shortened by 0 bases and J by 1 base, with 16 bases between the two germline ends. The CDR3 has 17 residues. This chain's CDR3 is CASSQDEGRGLSYEQYF. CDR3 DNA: TGTGCCAGCAGCCAAGATGAGGGGCGGGGCCTTTCCTACGAGCAGTACTTC.

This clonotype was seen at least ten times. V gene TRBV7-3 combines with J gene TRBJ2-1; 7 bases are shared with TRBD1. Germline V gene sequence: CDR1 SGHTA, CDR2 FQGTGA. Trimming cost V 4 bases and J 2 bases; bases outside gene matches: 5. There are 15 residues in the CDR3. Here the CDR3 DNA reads TGTGCCAGCAGCTCGACAGGGTCACCCTACAATGAGCAGTTCTTC. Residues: CASSSTGSPYNEQFF.

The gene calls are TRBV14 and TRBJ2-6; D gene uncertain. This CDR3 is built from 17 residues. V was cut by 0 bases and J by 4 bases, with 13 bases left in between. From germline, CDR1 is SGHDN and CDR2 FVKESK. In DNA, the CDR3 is TGTGCCAGCAGCCAAGAGCTTAGAGGAAGAGGGGCCAACGTCCTGACTTTC. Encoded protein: CASSQELRGRGANVLTF.